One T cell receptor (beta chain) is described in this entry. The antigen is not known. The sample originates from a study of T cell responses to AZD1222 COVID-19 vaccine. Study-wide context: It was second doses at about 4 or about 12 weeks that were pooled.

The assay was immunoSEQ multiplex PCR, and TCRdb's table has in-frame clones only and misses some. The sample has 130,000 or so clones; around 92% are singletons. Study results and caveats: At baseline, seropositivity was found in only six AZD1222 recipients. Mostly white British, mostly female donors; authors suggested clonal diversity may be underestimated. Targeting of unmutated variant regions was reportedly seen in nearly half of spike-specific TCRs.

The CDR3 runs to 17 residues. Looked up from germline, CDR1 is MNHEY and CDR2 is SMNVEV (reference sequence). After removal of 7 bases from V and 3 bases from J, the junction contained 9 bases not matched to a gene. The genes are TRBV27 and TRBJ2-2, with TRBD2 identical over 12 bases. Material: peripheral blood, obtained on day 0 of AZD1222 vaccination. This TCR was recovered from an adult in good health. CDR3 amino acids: CASISYGTSGYTGELFF. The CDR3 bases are TGTGCCAGCATCTCCTACGGGACTAGCGGGTACACCGGGGAGCTGTTTTTT.